This TCR beta chain was recovered during a study of blood T cell repertoires in COVID-19 (dated by TCRdb to about 2020). Study-level background: The collaborator samples originated in the United States, Italy and Spain and spanned the acute and convalescent phases of COVID-19. The material from the prospective study consisted of cDNA or gDNA derived from T cells, B-cell-depleted T cells, or PBMCs. Subjects who had been exposed to COVID-19, were actively infected with it, or had recovered from it provided the deeply sampled blood TCRbeta repertoires that made up the dataset. The repertoires were made available in a free public database intended to serve as a resource for research on the immune response to SARS-CoV-2. The samples were drawn from two sources: the first 160 participants of the ongoing ImmuneRACE study, and some 1,300 subjects contributed by 6 global collaborators. A de-identified subject ID, COVID-19 status, age in years and sex were almost always included in the sample metadata. HLA class I and class II types, where available, came from metadata supplied by the sample provider rather than from assay-based typing.

In the prospective study, participants were about 18 to 95 years old, resided in about two dozen geographic areas of the United States, and were enrolled through a virtual design. Cohort assignment in the prospective study relied on participant-reported clinical history from a screening survey and a study questionnaire. In the prospective study, whole blood, serum and a nasopharyngeal or oropharyngeal swab were collected from each participant by mobile phlebotomists. Additional blood draws and questionnaires over a roughly two-month period could optionally be provided by prospective study participants. Blood samples from the prospective study were shipped frozen or at room temperature prior to DNA extraction. TCRbeta CDR3 regions were amplified from genomic DNA by means of the immunoSEQ Assay, a bias-controlled multiplex PCR. The published analysis was carried out like this. Nucleated cell counts per sample were estimated from amplification of reference gene primers within the assay. To quantify the absolute abundance of each unique TCRbeta CDR3 rearrangement, sequence reads were collapsed and filtered. Productive Simpson clonality was computed per sample as the square root of Simpson's diversity index over productive rearrangements. Imported from immuneACCESS, the table was reduced by TCRdb to in-frame sequences with V and J called. These copies leave out some clones; in studies compared against another copy, an unresolved V gene accounts for under half, and the cause of the remainder is not known. V and J calls and clone size are copied from that table; D and trimming were computed from the DNA. This sample gives a few hundred thousand clones in total; approximately 86% of them show up just once. The leading ten clones occupy around 4% of the sample.

Its CDR3 holds 14 amino acids, cysteine through phenylalanine. This entry keeps only the CDR3 DNA: 42 bases, framed from base 1. The germline V gene sets CDR1 to SGHDT and CDR2 to YYEEEE. V lost 2 bases and J lost 4 bases, and the count of bases not matched to a germline gene is 6. This clone was seen a few times. Which antigen it targets is not known. Per-nucleotide qualities are absent, and no much larger clonotype sits a single base away. General conclusions and limits of the study: Clinical and demographic metadata were provided uncurated, with the amount varying by source and participant.

Sequenced material: PBMCs or T cells enriched from blood (not recorded which). The TCR was taken from a woman aged 40 to 55 with acute COVID-19. The chain employs TRBV5-6 and TRBJ2-7, and TRBD1 matches 7 of the central bases. The CDR3 region: CASSFWDRTYEQYF. The bases read TGTGCCAGCAGCTTTTGGGACAGAACATACGAGCAGTACTTC.